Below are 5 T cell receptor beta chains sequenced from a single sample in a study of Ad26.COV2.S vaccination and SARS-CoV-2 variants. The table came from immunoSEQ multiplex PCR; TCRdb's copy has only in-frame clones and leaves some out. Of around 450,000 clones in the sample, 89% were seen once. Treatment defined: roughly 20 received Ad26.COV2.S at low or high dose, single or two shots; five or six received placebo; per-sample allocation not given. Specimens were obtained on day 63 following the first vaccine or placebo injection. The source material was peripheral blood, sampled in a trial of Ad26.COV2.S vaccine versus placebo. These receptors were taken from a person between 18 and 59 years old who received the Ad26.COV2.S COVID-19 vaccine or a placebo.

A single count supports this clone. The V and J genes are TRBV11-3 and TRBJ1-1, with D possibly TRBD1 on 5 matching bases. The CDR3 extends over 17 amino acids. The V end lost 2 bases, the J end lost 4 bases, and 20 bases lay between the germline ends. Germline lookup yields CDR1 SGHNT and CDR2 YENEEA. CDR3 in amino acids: CASSLFFVGQGGTEAFF. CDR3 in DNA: TGTGCCAGCAGCTTATTTTTTGTGGGTCAGGGCGGCACTGAAGCTTTCTTT.

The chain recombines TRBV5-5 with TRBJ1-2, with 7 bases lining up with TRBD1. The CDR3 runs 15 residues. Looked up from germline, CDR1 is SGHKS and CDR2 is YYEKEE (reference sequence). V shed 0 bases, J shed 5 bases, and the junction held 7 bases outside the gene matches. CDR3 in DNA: TGTGCCAGCAGCTTGGCTCCAGGGGGTTCATATGGCTACACCTTC. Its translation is CASSLAPGGSYGYTF.

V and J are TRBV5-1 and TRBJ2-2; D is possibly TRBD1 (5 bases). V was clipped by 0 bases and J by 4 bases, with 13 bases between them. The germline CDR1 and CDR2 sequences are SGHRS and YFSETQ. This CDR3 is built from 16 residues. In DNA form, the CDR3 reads TGCGCCAGCAGCTTGGCGATCACAGGACCCACCGGGGAGCTGTTTTTT. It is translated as CASSLAITGPTGELFF.

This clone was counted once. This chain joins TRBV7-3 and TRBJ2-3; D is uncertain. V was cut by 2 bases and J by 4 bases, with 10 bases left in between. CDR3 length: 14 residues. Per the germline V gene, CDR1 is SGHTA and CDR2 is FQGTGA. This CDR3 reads CASSLVGLADTQYF. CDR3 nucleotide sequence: TGTGCCAGCAGCTTAGTAGGTCTAGCAGATACGCAGTATTTT.

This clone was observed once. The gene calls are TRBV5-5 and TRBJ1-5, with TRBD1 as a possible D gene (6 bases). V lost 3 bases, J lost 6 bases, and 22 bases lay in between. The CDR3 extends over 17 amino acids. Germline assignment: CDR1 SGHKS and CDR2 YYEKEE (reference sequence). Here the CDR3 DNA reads TGTGCCAGCAGCTGGGACCCGAACGCAGGGGTCCGTCAGCCCCAGCATTTT. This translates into CASSWDPNAGVRQPQHF.